The rows below give T cell receptor beta chains drawn from one sample of a study of cytomegalovirus exposure and HLA in healthy donors. The assay was immunoSEQ multiplex PCR, and TCRdb's table has in-frame clones only and misses some. The sample records about 120,000 clones, more than 75% being singletons. Sequenced sample: PBMCs. Every receptor here comes from a woman aged 35 to 49 in good health and CMV-seropositive. Both conserved end residues are part of each CDR3. A D gene is named only where the DNA matches it firmly. The size entry is marked missing in some rows and otherwise reads once, few, many or a size class.

TRBV9,TRBJ1-4,TRBD1,.,TGTGCCAGCAGCTCTCAACAGGGACAGCCATATGAAAAACTGTTTTTT,CASSSQQGQPYEKLFF
TRBV7-9,TRBJ1-3,.,.,TGTGCCAGCAAAACCGGGACAGGAAACACCATATATTTT,CASKTGTGNTIYF
TRBV5-1,TRBJ2-1,TRBD1,once,TGCGCCAGCAGCTTGATGGACAGGGGCGATGAGCAGTTCTTC,CASSLMDRGDEQFF
TRBV10-2,TRBJ1-5,TRBD1,.,TGCGCCAGCAGTGCCGGGACAGGGGGCGATCAGCCCCAGCATTTT,CASSAGTGGDQPQHF
TRBV6-5,TRBJ2-3,TRBD2,.,TGTGCCAGCAGTTCAACGTGGACTAGCGGTGGGGATACGCAGTATTTT,CASSSTWTSGGDTQYF
TRBV7-8,TRBJ1-5,TRBD1,once,TGTGCCAGCAGCTTGGAGGGGGCCGGTCAGCCCCAGCATTTT,CASSLEGAGQPQHF
TRBV19,TRBJ2-1,.,.,TGTGCCAGTAGTATAGGTCAGGTACCTACATTTGAGCAGTTCTTC,CASSIGQVPTFEQFF
TRBV30,TRBJ2-3,TRBD2,few,TGTGCCTGGAGACTAGCGGAACTAGATACGCAGTATTTT,CAWRLAELDTQYF
TRBV7-2,TRBJ2-2,.,.,TGTGCCAGCAGCTTAGTGGCAGGGCGGAACACCGGGGAGCTGTTTTTT,CASSLVAGRNTGELFF
TRBV4-1,TRBJ2-7,TRBD2,.,TGCGCCAGCAGCCAAGTCGGGGGGAGCTACGAGCAGTACTTC,CASSQVGGSYEQYF
TRBV11-2,TRBJ2-7,TRBD1,.,TGTGCCAGCAGCCGGGGACAGGGGGCGTACGAGCAGTACTTC,CASSRGQGAYEQYF
TRBV6-4,TRBJ2-7,TRBD1,.,TGTGCCAGCAGTGACACAGGGGGTACCTACGAGCAGTACTTC,CASSDTGGTYEQYF
TRBV11-2,TRBJ2-5,.,.,TGTGCCAGCAGCGAGGGATGGGAGACCCAGTACTTC,CASSEGWETQYF
TRBV30,TRBJ1-5,.,.,TGTGCCTGGAGTGCAGGGGTGGCTCAGCCCCAGCATTTT,CAWSAGVAQPQHF
TRBV10-3,TRBJ2-7,.,.,TGTGCCATCAGTGAAGCCCGGGGAACCTACGAGCAGTACTTC,CAISEARGTYEQYF
TRBV27,TRBJ2-3,.,.,TGTGCCAGCAGTTGGGGCAGGGGTGGGGATACGCAGTATTTT,CASSWGRGGDTQYF
TRBV5-4,TRBJ2-2,.,.,TGTGCCAGCAGCTTGGTAGGCCAGGTCAACACCGGGGAGCTGTTTTTT,CASSLVGQVNTGELFF
TRBV19,TRBJ2-3,TRBD2,.,TGTGCCAGTAGACGGGGGGCAGATACGCAGTATTTT,CASRRGADTQYF
TRBV29-1,TRBJ1-1,.,.,TGCAGCGTTGGGGGGCGAGGTACTGAAGCTTTCTTT,CSVGGRGTEAFF
TRBV27,TRBJ2-7,.,once,TGTGCCAGCAGTTCCTCTCTCCAGGGGATCTACGAGCAGTACTTC,CASSSSLQGIYEQYF
TRBV2,TRBJ2-3,TRBD1,.,TGTGCCAGCAGGAAAGGGGGCTTAACAGATACGCAGTATTTT,CASRKGGLTDTQYF
TRBV7-9,TRBJ1-1,.,.,TGTGCCAGCACTAGTGAGAGGGAGGAGAACACTGAAGCTTTCTTT,CASTSEREENTEAFF
TRBV19,TRBJ1-6,.,.,TGTGCCAGTAGTAGCGTAACCGGTGTTTCACCCCTCCACTTT,CASSSVTGVSPLHF
TRBV29-1,TRBJ2-7,TRBD2,.,TGCAGCGTTCGGGGGGGTCCGGGGGAGCAGTACTTC,CSVRGGPGEQYF
TRBV18,TRBJ1-2,TRBD1,.,TGTGCCAGCTCACCAGAGGGGGCCACTAACTATGGCTACACCTTC,CASSPEGATNYGYTF